The clone carrying this T cell receptor (beta chain) was observed many times. These data belong to a study of T cells in Graves' hyperthyroidism and ophthalmopathy. V was pared by 5 bases and J by 2 bases, with 6 bases of the junction left unmatched. The CDR3 covers 14 residues. Germline V lookup: CDR1 SQVTM, CDR2 ANQGSEA. Diagnoses were made from clinical symptoms, serum measures (thyroxine and TRAb), thyroid ultrasound and orbital computed tomography. PBMCs were derived from around 10 ml fresh peripheral blood. It was RNA transcripts that yielded the amplified TCR beta CDR3 regions. RT-PCR in the first round (using the HTBI primer set) targeted the TCR CDR3. TCRdb itself ran the multiplex PCR reads through MiXCR, one entry per CDR3 protein. Here the sample spans roughly 380,000 distinct CDR3 sequences, around 15% being singletons.

The sequenced sample consisted of blood. The receptor was isolated from a woman aged 18-29 years with Graves' hyperthyroidism. The rearrangement joins TRBV29-1 to TRBJ2-1, with 7 nucleotides matching TRBD2. CDR3 sequence reads: CSVPQAGPYNEQFF. The CDR3 region has the DNA TGCAGCGTTCCACAAGCGGGGCCCTACAATGAGCAGTTCTTC.